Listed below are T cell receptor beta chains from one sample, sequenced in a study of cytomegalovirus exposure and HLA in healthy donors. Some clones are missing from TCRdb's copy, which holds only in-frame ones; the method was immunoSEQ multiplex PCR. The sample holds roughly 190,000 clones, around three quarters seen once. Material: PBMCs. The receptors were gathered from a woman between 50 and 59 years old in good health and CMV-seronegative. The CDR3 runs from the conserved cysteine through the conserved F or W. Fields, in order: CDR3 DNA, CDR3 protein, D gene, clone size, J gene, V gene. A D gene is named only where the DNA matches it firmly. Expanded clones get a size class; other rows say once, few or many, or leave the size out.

DNA: TGTGCCAGCTCACCAAGAACAGGGAGCTACAATGAGCAGTTCTTC
CDR3: CASSPRTGSYNEQFF
D: -
size: few
J: TRBJ2-1
V: TRBV18

DNA: TGTGCCAGCAGTGATAGTCTCTCCAATGAGCAGTTCTTC
CDR3: CASSDSLSNEQFF
D: -
size: -
J: TRBJ2-1
V: TRBV2

DNA: TGTGCCAGCAGCCGGAGTCGGGGGAGCTATGGCTACACCTTT
CDR3: CASSRSRGSYGYTF
D: -
size: -
J: TRBJ1-2
V: TRBV7-9

DNA: TGTGCCAGCAGCTTAGTGGGTTTGGCGGGAGGGTACAATGAGCAGTTCTTC
CDR3: CASSLVGLAGGYNEQFF
D: TRBD2
size: -
J: TRBJ2-1
V: TRBV11-2

DNA: TGCGCCAGCAGCTTGGCAGGACGAATGCTTGGGAGTGAAAAACTGTTTTTT
CDR3: CASSLAGRMLGSEKLFF
D: -
size: few
J: TRBJ1-4
V: TRBV5-1

DNA: TGTGCCAGCAGCCCCGGGACTAGCGGGACCAATGAGCAGTTCTTC
CDR3: CASSPGTSGTNEQFF
D: TRBD2
size: -
J: TRBJ2-1
V: TRBV6-5

DNA: TGTGCCAGCAGCCTAACAGGGGCCTCTTACGAGCAGTACTTC
CDR3: CASSLTGASYEQYF
D: TRBD1
size: -
J: TRBJ2-7
V: TRBV13

DNA: TGCAGCGTTGGAGGGGGACAGGGGCTAGCCAAAAACATTCAGTACTTC
CDR3: CSVGGGQGLAKNIQYF
D: TRBD1
size: -
J: TRBJ2-4
V: TRBV29-1

DNA: TGTGCCAGCAGCTTTCGGGACAGAAACACTGAAGCTTTCTTT
CDR3: CASSFRDRNTEAFF
D: TRBD1
size: -
J: TRBJ1-1
V: TRBV5-4

DNA: TGTGCCAGTAGTATCGGGACAGGGGGTACTGAAGCTTTCTTT
CDR3: CASSIGTGGTEAFF
D: TRBD1
size: once
J: TRBJ1-1
V: TRBV19

DNA: TGTGCCAGCAGTGGAATAGGGGGTAACACCATATATTTT
CDR3: CASSGIGGNTIYF
D: -
size: -
J: TRBJ1-3
V: TRBV2

DNA: TGTGCCAGCAGCAAAACTAGCGCCGCCGGGGAGCTGTTTTTT
CDR3: CASSKTSAAGELFF
D: TRBD2
size: -
J: TRBJ2-2
V: TRBV7-3

DNA: TGTGCCAGCAAATACAGACAGGGCCACCAAGAGACCCAGTACTTC
CDR3: CASKYRQGHQETQYF
D: TRBD1
size: -
J: TRBJ2-5
V: TRBV5-6

DNA: TGTGCCAGCAGCGTAGGTACAACCTCCTACAATGAGCAGTTCTTC
CDR3: CASSVGTTSYNEQFF
D: -
size: -
J: TRBJ2-1
V: TRBV9

DNA: TGTGCCAGCAGCGCTAGCGGGAGTGGTACCGGGGAGCTGTTTTTT
CDR3: CASSASGSGTGELFF
D: TRBD2
size: -
J: TRBJ2-2
V: TRBV7-8

DNA: TGTGCCAGCAGCATGGACAGGACTACGGGGGAGCAGTACTTC
CDR3: CASSMDRTTGEQYF
D: -
size: -
J: TRBJ2-7
V: TRBV7-2

DNA: TGCAGCGTTGGTGGCAGGGGAACACTTGATAACTATGGCTACACCTTC
CDR3: CSVGGRGTLDNYGYTF
D: -
size: -
J: TRBJ1-2
V: TRBV29-1

DNA: TGTGCCACCTCAAAAGGACAGGAGCCTTACAATGAGCAGTTCTTC
CDR3: CATSKGQEPYNEQFF
D: TRBD1
size: -
J: TRBJ2-1
V: TRBV15

DNA: TGTGCCAGCAGTTTAGACAGGGGTATCTATGGCTACACCTTC
CDR3: CASSLDRGIYGYTF
D: TRBD1
size: -
J: TRBJ1-2
V: TRBV28

DNA: TGTTCCAGCAGCCGAATCGACAGGGGCCAAGAGACCCAGTACTTC
CDR3: CSSSRIDRGQETQYF
D: TRBD1
size: once
J: TRBJ2-5
V: TRBV7-9

DNA: TGCAGCGTGGTGGGGCGGGAGACCTACAATGAGCAGTTCTTC
CDR3: CSVVGRETYNEQFF
D: TRBD2
size: -
J: TRBJ2-1
V: TRBV29-1

DNA: TGTGCCAGCTCACCGAAAGAGAGCAATCAGCCCCAGCATTTT
CDR3: CASSPKESNQPQHF
D: -
size: -
J: TRBJ1-5
V: TRBV18

DNA: TGTGCCAGCAGAGGCGGGAACTATGGCTACACCTTC
CDR3: CASRGGNYGYTF
D: -
size: -
J: TRBJ1-2
V: TRBV6-1

DNA: TGTGCCAGCACCCGGGACACCGATCAGCCCCAGCATTTT
CDR3: CASTRDTDQPQHF
D: -
size: -
J: TRBJ1-5
V: TRBV6-6

DNA: TGTGCCAGCAGCCCGACAGAGTACGAGCAGTACTTC
CDR3: CASSPTEYEQYF
D: -
size: -
J: TRBJ2-7
V: TRBV7-9

DNA: TGTGCCATCAGTGAATTAGGGACAACCTCGGATGAAAAACTGTTTTTT
CDR3: CAISELGTTSDEKLFF
D: -
size: -
J: TRBJ1-4
V: TRBV10-3

DNA: TGTGCCAGCAGACCAGGGACAGCGTCTGGAAACACCATATATTTT
CDR3: CASRPGTASGNTIYF
D: TRBD1
size: once
J: TRBJ1-3
V: TRBV6-5

DNA: TGCGCCAGCAGCTCCTCCGGGACACTAAACAATGAGCAGTTCTTC
CDR3: CASSSSGTLNNEQFF
D: -
size: -
J: TRBJ2-1
V: TRBV5-1

DNA: TGTGCCAGCAGCCCTCCTATAAATTGGCGGGAGGGACGTGCCGAGCAGTACTTC
CDR3: CASSPPINWREGRAEQYF
D: TRBD2
size: -
J: TRBJ2-7
V: TRBV14